The 9 T cell receptor beta chains presented below share a single source sample, sequenced in a study of T cell changes during pregnancy in multiple sclerosis. Libraries were prepared by immunoSEQ multiplex PCR; TCRdb keeps only in-frame clonotypes and omits some of them. Seen here are around 52,000 clones, roughly 94% observed once, and the top ten hold approximately 0.21%. Specimen: CD4+ T cells from peripheral blood mononuclear cells, collected in the second trimester of pregnancy. All receptors come from a female donor with multiple sclerosis, enrolled in a pregnancy study.

The CDR3 here is CASRLGGTGELFF. CDR3 bases: TGCGCCAGCCGACTAGGAGGGACCGGGGAGCTGTTTTTT. This chain joins TRBV5-1 and TRBJ2-2, with D possibly being TRBD2 (6 bases). Germline lookup yields CDR1 SGHRS and CDR2 YFSETQ. The CDR3 consists of 13 residues. The V gene lost 7 bases and the J gene lost 5 bases, with 12 bases spanning the gap. The complete variable domain, with remaining parts taken from reference TRBV5-1 and TRBJ2-2, reads KAGVTQTPRYLIKTRGQQVTLSCSPISGHRSVSWYQQTPGQGLQFLFEYFSETQRNKGNFPGRFSGRQFSNSRSEMNVSTLELGDSALYLCASRLGGTGELFFGEGSRLTVL.

This sequence joins TRBV6-5 and TRBJ2-5, with a tentative D call TRBD1 (7 bases). The CDR3 is 15 residues long. Trimming left V 0 bases short and J 5 bases short, with 13 bases between. The germline gives CDR1 MNHEY, CDR2 SVGAGI. Written as DNA, the CDR3 is TGTGCCAGCAGTTACTCGACCAGGGGGGATGAGACCCAGTACTTC. It encodes CASSYSTRGDETQYF.

The chain links TRBV19 to TRBJ2-1, with TRBD2 identical over 8 bases. Germline assignment: CDR1 LNHDA and CDR2 SQIVND (reference sequence). This CDR3 spans 15 amino acids. V lost 6 bases to trimming and J lost 6 bases; unmatched junction nucleotides: 10. CDR3: CASRIQAGETNEQFF. CDR3 coding DNA: TGTGCCAGTAGAATCCAAGCGGGGGAAACCAATGAGCAGTTCTTC.

The chain recombines TRBV6-1 with TRBJ2-1; TRBD1 is a possible D gene (6 bases). From germline, CDR1 is MNHNS and CDR2 SASEGT. This CDR3 comprises 15 residues. V was clipped by 3 bases and J by 4 bases, with 13 bases between them. The CDR3 nucleotides read TGTGCCAGCAGTGATCTGACAGGCTGGTACAATGAGCAGTTCTTC. It specifies CASSDLTGWYNEQFF.

The chain joins TRBV6-6 to TRBJ1-2, with TRBD1 matching over 7 bases. The CDR3 is 16 amino acids. The V gene's germline CDR1 is MNHNY and CDR2 SVGAGI (reference sequence). The trim removed 2 bases at V and 3 bases at J, leaving 9 bases unmatched. The chain's CDR3 is CASSYTTGFGYYGYTF. Here the CDR3 DNA reads TGTGCCAGCAGTTACACGACAGGGTTTGGCTACTATGGCTACACCTTC.

This chain links TRBV28 with TRBJ2-7; 8 bases agree with TRBD2. CDR1 is MDHEN and CDR2 is SYDVKM in the germline V gene. The J segment lost 2 bases and the V segment lost 6 bases, leaving 12 bases of the junction unmatched. The CDR3 runs to 16 residues. CDR3 DNA: TGTGCCAGCAGCCCAGGAGGAGCGGGGGTTCCCTACGAGCAGTACTTC. Its translation is CASSPGGAGVPYEQYF.

In DNA form, the CDR3 reads TGCGCCAGCAGCCAACCCATTGCCGGAAAACTGTTTTTT. It is translated as CASSQPIAGKLFF. The chain joins TRBV4-1 to TRBJ1-4; D is uncertain. V was shortened by 2 bases and J by 10 bases, with 11 bases between the two germline ends. The CDR3 spans 13 residues. Germline-derived CDR1 and CDR2 are MGHRA and YSYEKL.

This rearrangement joins TRBV10-3 to TRBJ2-3; D is perhaps TRBD2 (5 bases). V gave up 8 bases and J gave up 2 bases, with 14 bases separating them. CDR1 and CDR2 from the germline V gene are ENHRY and SYGVKD. This CDR3 has 14 residues. In nucleotides, the CDR3 is TGTGCCATCGGATACGCGACTACCACAGATACGCAGTATTTT. It codes for CAIGYATTTDTQYF.

The gene calls are TRBV25-1 and TRBJ2-3; D perhaps matches TRBD2 (7 bases). The CDR3 has 16 residues. Trimming left V 4 bases short and J 1 base short, with 15 bases between. Per germline, CDR1 MGHDK and CDR2 SYGVNS. For the CDR3, the DNA is TGTGCCAGCAGTGTTCTCGGCGGGGGCCGCACAGATACGCAGTATTTT. Encoded protein: CASSVLGGGRTDTQYF. Drawing the rest from reference TRBV25-1 and TRBJ2-3, the complete variable domain is EADIYQTPRYLVIGTGKKITLECSQTMGHDKMYWYQQDPGMELHLIHYSYGVNSTEKGDLSSESTVSRIRTEHFPLTLESARPSHTSQYLCASSVLGGGRTDTQYFGPGTRLTVL.